This entry lists 24 T cell receptor beta chains sequenced from one sample in a study of CXCR3-negative and CXCR3-positive naive CD8 T cells. These receptors have no identified antigens. Each TRB cDNA library was prepared by 5' RACE (with UMI labels). After re-calling the 5' RACE reads, TCRdb lists one entry per CDR3 protein, DNA absent. The table counts roughly 110,000 distinct CDR3 sequences; less than 0.4% lies in the top ten. Study-level results: CXCR3-positive naive cells carried more hydrophobic TRB CDR3s than CXCR3-negative naive cells did.

Sequencing input: naive CXCR3+ CD8+ T cells from blood. Noted subset: CD45RO-CCR7+CD27+CD95- naive CD8+ T cells expressing CXCR3 (TNR3+). The receptors stem from a human donor in good health. Some clones in this sample may be carry-over from other donors' samples.

Here the CDR3 reads CASVLSGGADTQYF. The chain carries TRBV12-3 or TRBV12-4 and TRBJ2-3; TCRdb selects TRBD1, and the lack of DNA leaves this call unchecked. The CDR3 is 14 amino acids.

The chain has TRBV9 and TRBJ2-1; the D gene TCRdb calls, TRBD1, cannot be checked with no DNA. The CDR3 extends over 17 amino acids. The V gene's germline CDR1 is SGDLS and CDR2 YYNGEE. CDR3: CASSGATDSPFYNEQFF.

J is TRBJ2-7 and V is TRBV29-1; the TRBD2 assignment by TCRdb is unverifiable without DNA. Germline V gene lookup returns CDR1 SQVTM and CDR2 ANQGSEA. The CDR3 covers 15 residues. The CDR3 sequence is CSVLGLAGPWDEQYF.

This chain links TRBV24-1 with TRBJ2-1; TCRdb indicates TRBD1, and absent DNA this call remains unverified. Germline CDR1 is KGHDR and CDR2 is SFDVKD. The CDR3 is 14 residues long. The chain's CDR3 is CATSDLQGRDEQFF.

The chain links TRBV7-2 to TRBJ2-1. The CDR3 length is 15 residues. Germline V gene lookup returns CDR1 SGHTA and CDR2 FQGNSA. CDR3 amino acids: CASSLVLRMNNEQFF.

V usage is TRBV28 and J usage is TRBJ1-6; TCRdb gives TRBD1 as the D gene, but with no DNA this cannot be confirmed. CDR3 length: 15 amino acids. Germline assignment: CDR1 MDHEN and CDR2 SYDVKM. CDR3 region: CASSWTRRPNSPLHF.

The chain carries TRBV7-3 and TRBJ2-3; no DNA is available, so the TRBD2 call from TCRdb remains unchecked. The germline V gene encodes CDR1 SGHTA and CDR2 FQGTGA. The CDR3 spans 15 residues. The CDR3 sequence is CASSPYAGSADTQYF.

The genes are TRBV4-3 and TRBJ1-1; TCRdb outputs TRBD1, but without DNA this stays unchecked. The germline gives CDR1 LGHNA, CDR2 YSLEER. The CDR3 covers 16 residues. CDR3 residues: CASSLYHKPRVTEAFF.

The J gene is TRBJ2-7, the V gene TRBV20-1. CDR1 DFQATT and CDR2 SNEGSKA come from the germline V gene (reference sequence). This CDR3 spans 11 amino acids. CDR3 region: CSARRTPEQYF.

The rearrangement joins TRBV29-1 to TRBJ2-7; TCRdb gives TRBD1 as the D gene, but with no DNA this cannot be confirmed. Germline V gives CDR1 SQVTM, CDR2 ANQGSEA. CDR3 length: 14 amino acids. CDR3 amino acids: CSVEGNRASNEQYF.

The genes are TRBV15 and TRBJ2-7; TCRdb selects TRBD1, and the lack of DNA leaves this call unchecked. CDR1 and CDR2 (germline): LNHNV, YYDKDF (reference sequence). This CDR3 comprises 15 residues. The CDR3 sequence: CATSSLGETTYEQYF.

The genes are TRBV19 and TRBJ2-1; TCRdb's D gene call, TRBD2, goes unchecked for lack of DNA. The CDR3 sequence is 14 residues long. Germline V lookup: CDR1 LNHDA, CDR2 SQIVND (reference sequence). The chain's CDR3 is CASSTSGRPDEQFF.

The rearrangement uses TRBV2 and TRBJ2-1; TCRdb names TRBD1, which stays unverified in the absence of DNA. Per germline, CDR1 SNHLY and CDR2 FYNNEI. The CDR3 is made up of 14 amino acids. The CDR3 reads CASSDRGGLDEQFF. Full variable domain (outside the CDR3, taken from reference TRBV2 and TRBJ2-1): EPEVTQTPSHQVTQMGQEVILRCVPISNHLYFYWYRQILGQKVEFLVSFYNNEISEKSEIFDDQFSVERPDGSNFTLKIRSTKLEDSAMYFCASSDRGGLDEQFFGPGTRLTVL.

The chain joins TRBV7-9 to TRBJ2-2. Germline-derived CDR1 and CDR2 are SEHNR and FQNEAQ (reference sequence). The CDR3 extends over 14 amino acids. The CDR3: CASSQSPNTGELFF.

The chain combines TRBV19 with TRBJ2-1; without DNA, the TCRdb call of TRBD2 cannot be checked. The germline V gene has CDR1 LNHDA and CDR2 SQIVND (reference sequence). The CDR3 spans 15 residues. The CDR3 is CASSIGVAGEDEQFF.

This chain links TRBV20-1 with TRBJ2-7; TCRdb designates TRBD2, a call that cannot be tested without DNA. The germline V gene has CDR1 DFQATT and CDR2 SNEGSKA (reference sequence). This CDR3 has 18 residues. CDR3 sequence reads: CSAREGLAGGLSSYEQYF.

The chain carries TRBV9 and TRBJ1-5; without DNA, the TCRdb call of TRBD1 cannot be checked. Germline V gives CDR1 SGDLS, CDR2 YYNGEE. This CDR3 contains 15 residues. This CDR3 is CASSLTGEGYQPQHF.

The V and J genes are TRBV5-1 and TRBJ2-1; there is no DNA to check the TCRdb D call of TRBD1. The CDR3 extends over 12 amino acids. Per germline, CDR1 SGHRS and CDR2 YFSETQ. CDR3 sequence: CASSWAGGEQFF. Full variable domain (missing parts from reference TRBV5-1 and TRBJ2-1): KAGVTQTPRYLIKTRGQQVTLSCSPISGHRSVSWYQQTPGQGLQFLFEYFSETQRNKGNFPGRFSGRQFSNSRSEMNVSTLELGDSALYLCASSWAGGEQFFGPGTRLTVL.

J is TRBJ2-2 and V is TRBV29-1. CDR3 size: 12 residues. CDR1 is SQVTM and CDR2 is ANQGSEA in the germline V gene. CDR3: CSVRRVSGELFF.

The rearrangement uses TRBV7-8 and TRBJ1-1; the TCRdb call, TRBD1, lacks DNA for checking. The CDR3 contains 15 residues. Germline values: CDR1 SGHVS, CDR2 FQNEAQ. CDR3 residues: CASSLPRGANTEAFF.

The V gene is TRBV28, the J gene TRBJ2-3; with no DNA, the TCRdb D assignment of TRBD1 cannot be verified. The CDR3 spans 16 residues. CDR1 and CDR2 from the germline V gene are MDHEN and SYDVKM. CDR3 loop: CASTARQGFGGDTQYF. The full variable domain, rest sourced from reference TRBV28 and TRBJ2-3, is DVKVTQSSRYLVKRTGEKVFLECVQDMDHENMFWYRQDPGLGLRLIYFSYDVKMKEKGDIPEGYSVSREKKERFSLILESASTNQTSMYLCASTARQGFGGDTQYFGPGTRLTVL.

V usage is TRBV3-1 and J usage is TRBJ2-1. Germline V gene data show CDR1 as LGHDT and CDR2 as YNNKEL (reference sequence). The CDR3 is 12 residues long. CDR3 protein: CASSQDSILQFF.

J is TRBJ2-7 and V is TRBV11-2; TCRdb proposes TRBD1, but this gene call is untestable without DNA. This CDR3 is built from 12 residues. CDR1 and CDR2 (germline): SGHAT, FQNNGV. The CDR3 here is CASSPPGIEQYF.

The CDR3 loop reads CASSLLAGGSEQFF. The chain is built from TRBV7-3 and TRBJ2-1; TCRdb names TRBD2, which stays unverified in the absence of DNA. The CDR3 consists of 14 residues. Germline-derived CDR1 and CDR2 are SGHTA and FQGTGA.